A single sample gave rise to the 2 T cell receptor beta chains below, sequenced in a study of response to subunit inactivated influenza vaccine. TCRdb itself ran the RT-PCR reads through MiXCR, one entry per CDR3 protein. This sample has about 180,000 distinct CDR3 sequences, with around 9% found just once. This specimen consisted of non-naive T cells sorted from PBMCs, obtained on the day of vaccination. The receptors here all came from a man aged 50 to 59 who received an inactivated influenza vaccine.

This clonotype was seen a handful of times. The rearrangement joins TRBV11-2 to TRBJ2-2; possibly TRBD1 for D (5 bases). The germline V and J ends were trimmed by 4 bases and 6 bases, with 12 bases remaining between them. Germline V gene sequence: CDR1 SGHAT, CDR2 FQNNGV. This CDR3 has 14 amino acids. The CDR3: CASSSSTVSGELFF. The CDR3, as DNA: TGTGCCAGCAGCTCCTCGACAGTTTCCGGGGAGCTGTTTTTT.

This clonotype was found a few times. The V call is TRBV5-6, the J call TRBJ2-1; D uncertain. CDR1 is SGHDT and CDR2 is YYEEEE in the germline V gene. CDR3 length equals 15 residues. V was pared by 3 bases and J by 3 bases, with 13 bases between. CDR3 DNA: TGTGCCAGCAGCTCCGGCTACCCTAACTACAATGAGCAGTTCTTC. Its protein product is CASSSGYPNYNEQFF.